This TCR beta chain was identified during a study of blood T cell repertoires in COVID-19. At the level of the study: From T cells, B-cell-depleted T cells, or PBMCs came the material, which was cDNA or gDNA.

CDR1 GTSNPN and CDR2 SVGIG come from the germline V gene (reference sequence). With V trimmed by 8 bases and J by 8 bases, 10 bases remained unmatched. The CDR3 runs 12 residues. This table comes from immunoSEQ multiplex PCR, and its TCRdb copy is limited to in-frame clones, with some not included. The data contain about 300,000 clones, 80% to 95% of them singletons. Enrollment of patients from Seattle took place during active infection, with longitudinal follow-up. The chain combines TRBV30 with TRBJ1-2; 8 bases line up with TRBD1. The origin of this receptor is a woman in her 30s with COVID-19, enrolled during active disease. The sample was peripheral blood. This CDR3 reads CAGGQAPYGYTF. CDR3 in DNA: TGTGCCGGGGGACAGGCCCCCTACGGCTACACCTTC.